This T cell receptor (beta chain) emerged from a study of blood T cell repertoires in COVID-19. Authors' methods: The assay estimated nucleated cells by amplifying reference gene primers. Clones were sequenced by immunoSEQ multiplex PCR, and TCRdb holds only the in-frame ones, with some missing. V, J and clone size were drawn from that table, and D and trimming were deduced from the DNA. Of over 50,000 clones in the sample, 70% to 90% were seen once. The CDR3 loop spans 12 amino acids. V was clipped by 6 bases and J by 7 bases; unmatched bases: 3. Looked up from germline, CDR1 is MNHEY and CDR2 is SMNVEV (reference sequence). The participants were between roughly 18 and 100 years old and came from under 25 US areas. Participant-given clinical history determined each cohort assignment.

The receptor's source is a woman aged 40-49 years with acute COVID-19. The sample consisted of PBMCs or T cells enriched from blood (not recorded which). This rearrangement joins TRBV27 to TRBJ1-2; 9 bases are shared with TRBD1. CDR3 protein: CASRQGAGGYTF. In DNA, the CDR3 is TGTGCCAGCAGACAGGGGGCGGGTGGCTACACCTTC.